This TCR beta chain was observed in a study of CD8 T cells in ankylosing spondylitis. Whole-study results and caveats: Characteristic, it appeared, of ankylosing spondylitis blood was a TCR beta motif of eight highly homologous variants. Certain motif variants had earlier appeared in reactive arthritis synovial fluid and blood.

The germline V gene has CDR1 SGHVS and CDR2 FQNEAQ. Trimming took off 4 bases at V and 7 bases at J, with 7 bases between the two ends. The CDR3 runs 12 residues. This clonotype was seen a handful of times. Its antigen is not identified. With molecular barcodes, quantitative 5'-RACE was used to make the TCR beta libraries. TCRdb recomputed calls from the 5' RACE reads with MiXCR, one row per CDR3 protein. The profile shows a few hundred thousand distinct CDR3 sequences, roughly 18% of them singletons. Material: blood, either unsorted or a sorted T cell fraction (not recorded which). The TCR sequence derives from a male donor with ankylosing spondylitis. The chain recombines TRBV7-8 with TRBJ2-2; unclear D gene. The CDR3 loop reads CASSSINGELFF. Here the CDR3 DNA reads TGTGCCAGCAGCTCAATCAACGGGGAGCTGTTTTTT.